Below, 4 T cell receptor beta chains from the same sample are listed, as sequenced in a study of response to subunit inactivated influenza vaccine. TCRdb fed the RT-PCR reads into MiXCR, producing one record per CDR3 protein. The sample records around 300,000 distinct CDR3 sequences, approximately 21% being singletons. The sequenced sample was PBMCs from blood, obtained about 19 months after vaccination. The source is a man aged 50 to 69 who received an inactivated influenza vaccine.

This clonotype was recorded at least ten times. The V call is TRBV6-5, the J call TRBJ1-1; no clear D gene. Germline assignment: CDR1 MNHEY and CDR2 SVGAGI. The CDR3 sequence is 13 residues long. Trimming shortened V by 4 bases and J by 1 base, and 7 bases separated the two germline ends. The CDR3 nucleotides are TGTGCCAGCAGTTTACAAGAGAACACTGAAGCTTTCTTT. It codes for CASSLQENTEAFF.

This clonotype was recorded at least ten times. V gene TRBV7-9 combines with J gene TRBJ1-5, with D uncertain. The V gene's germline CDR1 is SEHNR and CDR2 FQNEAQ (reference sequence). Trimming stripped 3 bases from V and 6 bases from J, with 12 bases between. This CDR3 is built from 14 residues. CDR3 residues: CASSFGGSLQPQHF. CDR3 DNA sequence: TGTGCCAGCAGCTTTGGCGGCAGCCTTCAGCCCCAGCATTTT.

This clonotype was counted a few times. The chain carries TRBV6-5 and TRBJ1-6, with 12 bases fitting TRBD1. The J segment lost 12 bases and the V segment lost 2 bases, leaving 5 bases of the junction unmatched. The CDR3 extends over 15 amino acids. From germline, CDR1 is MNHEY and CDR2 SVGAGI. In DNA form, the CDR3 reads TGTGCCAGCAGTTACCGGGACAGGGGGCGGCAACCCCTCCACTTT. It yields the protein CASSYRDRGRQPLHF.

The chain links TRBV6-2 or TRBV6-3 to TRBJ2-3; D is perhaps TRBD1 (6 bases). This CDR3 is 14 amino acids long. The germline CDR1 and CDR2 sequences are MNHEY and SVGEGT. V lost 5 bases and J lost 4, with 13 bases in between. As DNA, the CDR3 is TGTGCCAGCAGTGATATACAGGGTTCAGATACGCAGTATTTT. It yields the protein CASSDIQGSDTQYF.